The entry below describes one TCR beta chain. Its antigen is undetermined. Every bit of the isolated RNA underwent reverse transcription, so sequencing read expressed TCRB transcripts. Method: immunoSEQ multiplex PCR; TCRdb's copy keeps in-frame clones and lacks some. Among 200,000 to 250,000 clones, approximately 16% were seen once, and the ten largest hold about 0.08%. This sample was included in a study of beta chain features in type 1 diabetes. The study's findings and limits: Type 1 diabetes patients had TCRB CDR3s that were shorter (moderately but significantly so) in all four CD4+ subsets. Type 1 diabetes patients had VDJ junctions that carried fewer insertions and more deletions. Sampled from patients, naive, central memory and Treg TCRB repertoires appeared more similar than those sampled from healthy donors.

V lost 7 bases to trimming and J lost 2 bases, with 12 bases between them. This CDR3 is 13 amino acids long. Per germline, CDR1 SQVTM and CDR2 ANQGSEA. Each donor gave one heparinised blood draw averaging about 120 mL. Sorted populations all had greater than 95% purity. The sequenced sample consisted of naive CD4+ T cells from blood. The TCR sequence derives from a young man with type 1 diabetes. J is TRBJ1-3 and V is TRBV29-1; D gene unclear. CDR3 coding DNA: TGCAGCGCAGCTCGGTATGCTGGAAACACCATATATTTT. Translation gives CSAARYAGNTIYF. The entire variable domain, with the rest obtained from reference TRBV29-1 and TRBJ1-3, is as follows: SAVISQKPSRDICQRGTSLTIQCQVDSQVTMMFWYRQQPGQSLTLIATANQGSEATYESGFVIDKFPISRPNLTFSTLTVSNMSPEDSSIYLCSAARYAGNTIYFGEGSWLTVV.